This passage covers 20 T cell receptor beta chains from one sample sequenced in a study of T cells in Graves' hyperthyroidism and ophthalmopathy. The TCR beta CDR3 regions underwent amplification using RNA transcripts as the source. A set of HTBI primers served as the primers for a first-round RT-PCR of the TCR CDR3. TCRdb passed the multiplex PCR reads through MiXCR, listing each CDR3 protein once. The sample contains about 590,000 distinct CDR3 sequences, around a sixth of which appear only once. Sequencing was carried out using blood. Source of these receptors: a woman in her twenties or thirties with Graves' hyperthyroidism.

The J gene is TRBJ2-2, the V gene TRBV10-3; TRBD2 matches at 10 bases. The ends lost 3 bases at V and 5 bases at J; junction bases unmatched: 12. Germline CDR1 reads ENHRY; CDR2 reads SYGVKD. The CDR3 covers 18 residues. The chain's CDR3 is CAISERLAGVRETGELFF. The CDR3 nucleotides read TGTGCCATCAGTGAACGGCTAGCGGGAGTGAGGGAAACCGGGGAGCTGTTTTTT.

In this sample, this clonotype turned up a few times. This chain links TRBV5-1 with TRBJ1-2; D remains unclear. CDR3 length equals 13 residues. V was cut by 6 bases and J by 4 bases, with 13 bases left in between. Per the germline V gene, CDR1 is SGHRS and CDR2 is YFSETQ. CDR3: CASTGAGSYGYTF. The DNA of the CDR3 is TGCGCCAGCACGGGAGCGGGGTCCTATGGCTACACCTTC.

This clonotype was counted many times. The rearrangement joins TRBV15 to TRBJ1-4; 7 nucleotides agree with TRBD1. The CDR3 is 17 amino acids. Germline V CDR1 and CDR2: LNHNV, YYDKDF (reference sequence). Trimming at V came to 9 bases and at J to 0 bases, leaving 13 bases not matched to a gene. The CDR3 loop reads CATQDRSGMTTNEKLFF. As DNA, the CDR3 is TGTGCCACACAGGACAGGTCGGGCATGACAACTAATGAAAAACTGTTTTTT.

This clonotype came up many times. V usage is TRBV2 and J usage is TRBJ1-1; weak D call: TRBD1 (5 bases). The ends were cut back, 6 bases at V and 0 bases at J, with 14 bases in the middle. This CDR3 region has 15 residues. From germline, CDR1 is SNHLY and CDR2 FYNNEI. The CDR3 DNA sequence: TGTGCCAGCAGCGGAGGGGCGAACATGAACACTGAAGCTTTCTTT. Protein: CASSGGANMNTEAFF.

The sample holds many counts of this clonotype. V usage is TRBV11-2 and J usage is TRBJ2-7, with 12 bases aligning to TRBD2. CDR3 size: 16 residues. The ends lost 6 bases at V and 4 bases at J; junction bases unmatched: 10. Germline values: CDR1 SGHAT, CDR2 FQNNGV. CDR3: CASRETLAGGGYEQYF. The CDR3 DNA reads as TGTGCCAGCAGAGAAACACTAGCGGGAGGCGGATACGAGCAGTACTTC. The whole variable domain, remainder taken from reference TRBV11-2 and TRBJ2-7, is EAGVAQSPRYKIIEKRQSVAFWCNPISGHATLYWYQQILGQGPKLLIQFQNNGVVDDSQLPKDRFSAERLKGVDSTLKIQPAKLEDSAVYLCASRETLAGGGYEQYFGPGTRLTVT.

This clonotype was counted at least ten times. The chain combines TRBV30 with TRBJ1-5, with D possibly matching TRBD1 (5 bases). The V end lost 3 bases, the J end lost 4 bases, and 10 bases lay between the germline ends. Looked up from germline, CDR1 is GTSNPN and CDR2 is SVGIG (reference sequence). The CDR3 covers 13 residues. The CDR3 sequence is CAWSLDTNQPQHF. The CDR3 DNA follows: TGTGCCTGGAGCTTGGACACAAATCAGCCCCAGCATTTT.

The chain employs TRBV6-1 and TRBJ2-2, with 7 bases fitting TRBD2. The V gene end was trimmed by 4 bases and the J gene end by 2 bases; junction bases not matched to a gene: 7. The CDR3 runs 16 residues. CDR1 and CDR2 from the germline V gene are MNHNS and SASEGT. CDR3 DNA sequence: TGTGCCAGCAGTGCTGGACTAGAAACTAACACCGGGGAGCTGTTTTTT. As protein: CASSAGLETNTGELFF.

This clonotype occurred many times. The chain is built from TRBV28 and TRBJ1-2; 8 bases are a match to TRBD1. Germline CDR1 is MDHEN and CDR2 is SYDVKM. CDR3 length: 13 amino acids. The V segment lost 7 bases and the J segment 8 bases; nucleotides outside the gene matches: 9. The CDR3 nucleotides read TGTGCCAGCACCTACGACAGGGGCGGGGGCTACACCTTC. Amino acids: CASTYDRGGGYTF.

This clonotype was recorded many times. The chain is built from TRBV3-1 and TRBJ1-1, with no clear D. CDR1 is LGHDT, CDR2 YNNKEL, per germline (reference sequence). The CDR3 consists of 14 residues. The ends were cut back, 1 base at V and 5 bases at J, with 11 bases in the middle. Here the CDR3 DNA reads TGTGCCAGCAGCCAAGTCCTACTGGGAACTGAAGCTTTCTTT. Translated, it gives CASSQVLLGTEAFF.

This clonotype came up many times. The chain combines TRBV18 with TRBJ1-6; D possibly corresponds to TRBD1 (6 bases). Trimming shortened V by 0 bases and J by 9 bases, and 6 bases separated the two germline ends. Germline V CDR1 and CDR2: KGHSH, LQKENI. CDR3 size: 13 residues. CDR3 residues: CASSPPGASPLHF. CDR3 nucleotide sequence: TGTGCCAGCTCACCACCGGGGGCTTCACCCCTCCACTTT.

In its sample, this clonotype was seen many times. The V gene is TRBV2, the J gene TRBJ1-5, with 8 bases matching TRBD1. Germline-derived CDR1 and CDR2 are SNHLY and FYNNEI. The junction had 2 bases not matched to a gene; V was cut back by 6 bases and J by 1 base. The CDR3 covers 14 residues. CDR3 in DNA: TGTGCCAGCAGCGGGACAGGCAGCAATCAGCCCCAGCATTTT. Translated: CASSGTGSNQPQHF.

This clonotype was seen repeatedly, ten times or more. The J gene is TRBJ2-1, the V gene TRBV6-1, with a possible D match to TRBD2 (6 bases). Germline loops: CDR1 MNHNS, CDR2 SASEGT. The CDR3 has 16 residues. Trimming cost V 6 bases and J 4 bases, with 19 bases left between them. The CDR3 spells CASRNTAGDGYNEQFF. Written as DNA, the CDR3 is TGTGCCAGCAGGAATACAGCGGGCGACGGATACAATGAGCAGTTCTTC.

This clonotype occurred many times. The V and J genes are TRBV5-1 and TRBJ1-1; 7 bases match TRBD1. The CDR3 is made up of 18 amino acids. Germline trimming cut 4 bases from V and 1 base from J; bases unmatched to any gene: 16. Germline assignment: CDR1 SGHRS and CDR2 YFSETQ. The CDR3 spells CASSLTYRGSKGNTEAFF. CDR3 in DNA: TGCGCCAGCAGCCTCACCTACAGGGGCTCCAAGGGGAACACTGAAGCTTTCTTT. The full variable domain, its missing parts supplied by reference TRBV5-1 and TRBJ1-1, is KAGVTQTPRYLIKTRGQQVTLSCSPISGHRSVSWYQQTPGQGLQFLFEYFSETQRNKGNFPGRFSGRQFSNSRSEMNVSTLELGDSALYLCASSLTYRGSKGNTEAFFGQGTRLTVV.

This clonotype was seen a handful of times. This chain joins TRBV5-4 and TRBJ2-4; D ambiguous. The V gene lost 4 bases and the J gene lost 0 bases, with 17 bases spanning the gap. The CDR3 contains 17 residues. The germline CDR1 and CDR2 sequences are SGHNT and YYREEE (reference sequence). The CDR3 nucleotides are TGTGCCAGCAGCCTGTCGACTTTTTCCGAAGCCAAAAACATTCAGTACTTC. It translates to CASSLSTFSEAKNIQYF. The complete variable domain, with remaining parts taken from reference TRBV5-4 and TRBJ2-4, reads ETGVTQSPTHLIKTRGQQVTLRCSSQSGHNTVSWYQQALGQGPQFIFQYYREEENGRGNFPPRFSGLQFPNYSSELNVNALELDDSALYLCASSLSTFSEAKNIQYFGAGTRLSVL.

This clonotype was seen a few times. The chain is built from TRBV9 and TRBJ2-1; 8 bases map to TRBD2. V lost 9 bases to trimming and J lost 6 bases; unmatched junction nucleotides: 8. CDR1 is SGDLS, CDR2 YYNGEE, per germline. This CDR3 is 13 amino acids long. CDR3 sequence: CATQREPPNEQFF. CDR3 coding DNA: TGTGCCACCCAGCGGGAGCCCCCCAATGAGCAGTTCTTC.

Written as DNA, the CDR3 is TGCGCCAGCAGTGACTTGGCGGGAGCCGGGGAGCTGTTTTTT. The encoded protein is CASSDLAGAGELFF. The V call is TRBV10-1, the J call TRBJ2-2; TRBD2 matches 7 bases. The CDR3 has 14 amino acids. The J segment lost 6 bases and the V segment lost 3 bases, leaving 4 bases of the junction unmatched. Germline CDR1 and CDR2: WNHNN and SYGVQD (reference sequence).

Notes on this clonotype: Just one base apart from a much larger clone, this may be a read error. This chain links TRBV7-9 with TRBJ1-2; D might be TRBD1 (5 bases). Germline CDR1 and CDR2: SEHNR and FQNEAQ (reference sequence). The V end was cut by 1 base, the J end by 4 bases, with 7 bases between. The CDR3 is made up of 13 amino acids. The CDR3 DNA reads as TGTGCCAGCAGCTTAGGGGACCTCTATGGCTACACCTTC. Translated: CASSLGDLYGYTF.

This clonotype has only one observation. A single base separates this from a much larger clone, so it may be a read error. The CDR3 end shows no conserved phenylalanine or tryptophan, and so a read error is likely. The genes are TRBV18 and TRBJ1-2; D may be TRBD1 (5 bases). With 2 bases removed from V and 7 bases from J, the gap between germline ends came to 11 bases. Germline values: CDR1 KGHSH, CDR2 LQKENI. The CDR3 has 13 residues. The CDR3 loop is CASSPEGTSGYTI. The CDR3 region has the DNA TGTGCCAGCTCACCAGAGGGGACCAGTGGCTACACCATC.

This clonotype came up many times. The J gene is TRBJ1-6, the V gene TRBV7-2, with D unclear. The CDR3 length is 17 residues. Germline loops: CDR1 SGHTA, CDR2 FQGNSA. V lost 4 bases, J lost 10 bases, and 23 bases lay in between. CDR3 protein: CASSSTPQRARRSPLHF. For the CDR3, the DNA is TGTGCCAGCAGCTCAACGCCGCAGAGGGCTAGGCGATCACCCCTCCACTTT.

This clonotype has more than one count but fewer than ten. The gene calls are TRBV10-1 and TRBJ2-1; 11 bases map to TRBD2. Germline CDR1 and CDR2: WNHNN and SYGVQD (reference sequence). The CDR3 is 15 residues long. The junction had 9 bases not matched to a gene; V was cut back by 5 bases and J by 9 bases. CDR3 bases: TGCGCCAGCAGTTCTAGCGGGAGGATTCTTTGTGAGCAGTTCTTC. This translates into CASSSSGRILCEQFF.